The 14 T cell receptor beta chains listed next were all sequenced from one sample in a study of breast tumors, draining lymph nodes, adjacent tissues. TCRdb re-called the multiplex PCR reads with MiXCR, one entry per CDR3 protein. This table holds about 270,000 distinct CDR3 sequences, 30% found once. The lymph nodes were axillary draining lymph nodes from breast cancer patients. Sequencing was carried out using axillary lymph node tissue. The origin of the receptors is a female donor with breast cancer. Some clones in this sample may be carry-over from other donors' samples.

The gene calls are TRBV4-2 and TRBJ2-7; 10 bases are a match to TRBD1. V lost 8 bases to trimming and J lost 4 bases; unmatched junction nucleotides: 8. Germline CDR1 and CDR2: LGHNA and YNFKEQ. The CDR3 is 14 residues long. CDR3 in amino acids: CASGRDRGDYEQYF. The DNA for the CDR3 is TGTGCCAGCGGCCGGGACAGGGGCGATTACGAGCAGTACTTC.

This clonotype was observed many times. The chain employs TRBV7-6 and TRBJ2-3, with D perhaps TRBD1 or TRBD2 (5 bases each). The germline CDR1 and CDR2 sequences are SGHVS and FNYEAQ. Trimming removed 5 bases at V and 6 bases at J, with 15 bases between. This CDR3 region has 14 residues. As DNA, the CDR3 is TGTGCCAGCAGCGGGGCGCCGAGGGGTGATACGCAGTATTTT. Translation: CASSGAPRGDTQYF.

As regards this clonotype: A read error may be the cause here, since a much bigger clone is one base away. It is likely a read error, because the conserved phenylalanine at the end of the CDR3 is missing. The gene calls are TRBV19 and TRBJ2-7, with D perhaps TRBD1 or TRBD2 (6 bases each). CDR1 and CDR2 from the germline V gene are LNHDA and SQIVND (reference sequence). V was trimmed by 9 bases and J by 3 bases, leaving 24 bases between them. The CDR3 spans 16 residues. This CDR3 is CASAQAGGFWSYEQYS. CDR3 nucleotides: TGTGCCAGCGCTCAGGCCGGGGGCTTCTGGAGCTACGAGCAGTACTCC.

This clonotype was recorded many times. The gene calls are TRBV4-2 and TRBJ1-5; D remains ambiguous. The CDR3 is 13 residues long. The V and J ends lost 2 bases and 4 bases respectively, with 6 bases between them. The germline V gene encodes CDR1 LGHNA and CDR2 YNFKEQ. CDR3 DNA: TGTGCCAGCAGCCAATTCCCTAATCAGCCCCAGCATTTT. It translates to CASSQFPNQPQHF.

In the case of this clonotype: A much bigger clone sits one base away, suggesting this may be a read error. The conserved closing phenylalanine or tryptophan is absent in this CDR3, likely reflecting a read error. This chain connects TRBV10-3 to TRBJ2-3, with 8 positions matching TRBD1. CDR3 size: 14 residues. Germline V gene lookup returns CDR1 ENHRY and CDR2 SYGVKD. The trim removed 2 bases at V and 2 bases at J, leaving 0 bases unmatched. CDR3 in DNA: TGTGCCATCAGTGAGCAGGGGGCCACAGATACGCAGTATCTT. This gives the protein CAISEQGATDTQYL.

The chain joins TRBV27 to TRBJ2-3; 8 bases agree with TRBD1. Trimming at V came to 7 bases and at J to 5 bases, leaving 11 bases not matched to a gene. Germline CDR1 reads MNHEY; CDR2 reads SMNVEV (reference sequence). The CDR3 has 15 amino acids. The CDR3 DNA is TGTGCCAGCAATTCCGGGACAGGAAGGAGAGATACGCAGTATTTT. Residues: CASNSGTGRRDTQYF.

This clonotype is a singleton in its sample. The chain recombines TRBV29-1 with TRBJ2-7; D remains ambiguous. This CDR3 region has 10 residues. CDR1 is SQVTM and CDR2 is ANQGSEA in the germline V gene. V lost 4 bases, J lost 3 bases, and 4 bases lay in between. The CDR3: CSVGGYEQYF. The CDR3 nucleotides are TGCAGCGTTGGGGGCTACGAGCAGTACTTC.

This clonotype was seen ten or more times. The chain carries TRBV18 and TRBJ2-7; D remains ambiguous. The CDR3 length is 12 residues. Per germline, CDR1 KGHSH and CDR2 LQKENI. V was trimmed by 3 bases and J by 3 bases, leaving 6 bases between them. The CDR3 here is CASSPDNYEQYF. CDR3 nucleotide sequence: TGTGCCAGCTCACCCGATAACTACGAGCAGTACTTC.

This clonotype was observed at least ten times. This sequence joins TRBV28 and TRBJ2-5, with 7 bases lining up with TRBD1. The CDR3 covers 13 residues. With V trimmed by 5 bases and J by 5 bases, 5 bases remained unmatched. Germline CDR1 reads MDHEN; CDR2 reads SYDVKM. For the CDR3, the DNA is TGTGCCAGCAGTCAACAGGGGCCGGAGACCCAGTACTTC. Its translation is CASSQQGPETQYF.

The chain couples TRBV6-2 or TRBV6-3 to TRBJ1-5; no reliable D call. Matching the DNA end better, TRBJ2-3 makes the J call doubtful. Germline V gene data show CDR1 as MNHEY and CDR2 as SVGEGT. The CDR3 length is 13 residues. CDR3 DNA: TGTGCCAGTACCACAGCGCTCAATCAGCCCCAGTATTTT. It translates to CASTTALNQPQYF.

This clonotype appeared many times. This chain joins TRBV29-1 and TRBJ1-4; D is possibly TRBD1 (5 bases). Germline lookup yields CDR1 SQVTM and CDR2 ANQGSEA. The CDR3 runs 13 residues. V lost 6 bases and J lost 5, with 13 bases in between. As DNA, the CDR3 is TGCAGCGTCCCGGGACGGGGGAATGAAAAACTGTTTTTT. This gives the protein CSVPGRGNEKLFF.

This clonotype was recorded at least ten times. The rearrangement uses TRBV6-1 and TRBJ1-5, with D unclear. Germline CDR1 MNHNS, CDR2 SASEGT. Trimming removed 10 bases from V and 3 bases from J, with 13 bases in between. The CDR3 contains 13 residues. The CDR3 nucleotides read TGTGCCACTGGAAACCGCAACAATCAGCCCCAGCATTTT. Amino acids: CATGNRNNQPQHF.

This clonotype was counted many times. The genes are TRBV19 and TRBJ2-2; no clear D. Trimming cost V 3 bases and J 0 bases, with 8 bases left between them. Germline CDR1 reads LNHDA; CDR2 reads SQIVND (reference sequence). The CDR3 covers 15 residues. The CDR3: CASSIQIANTGELFF. For the CDR3, the DNA is TGTGCCAGTAGTATCCAGATCGCGAACACCGGGGAGCTGTTTTTT.

The rearrangement links TRBV20-1 to TRBJ2-7, with 13 bases identical to TRBD2. V gave up 1 base and J gave up 6 bases; unmatched junction bases: 3. Germline V gene lookup returns CDR1 DFQATT and CDR2 SNEGSKA (reference sequence). The CDR3 extends over 14 amino acids. This CDR3 is CSARGLAGGSEQYF. CDR3 DNA sequence: TGCAGTGCTAGAGGACTAGCGGGAGGCTCCGAGCAGTACTTC.